What follows is one TCR beta chain and its context. Its matching antigen is unknown. During the collection period, no donor immune events like infections were recorded. The CDR3 consists of 13 residues. Germline CDR1 is MNHNY and CDR2 is SVGAGI (reference sequence). V was cut by 5 bases and J by 4 bases, with 11 bases left in between. TCRdb keeps only in-frame clones here, not all; method: immunoSEQ multiplex PCR. The data contain over 45,000 clones, over 80% of them singletons. The data were taken from a study of identifying expanded T cells in peripheral blood. Study-wide results and caveats: Over about two and four weeks, about 15 and 19 clones changed, versus around 1.1 between replicates.

This rearrangement joins TRBV6-6 to TRBJ1-2; D remains ambiguous. The sample comprised blood. The sequence was obtained from a person between 18 and 75 years old in good health. DNA of the CDR3: TGTGCCAGCAGTCGAAAACGGAGCTATGGCTACACCTTC. Translating gives CASSRKRSYGYTF.